Many counts were recorded for the clone carrying this T cell receptor beta chain. Its antigen is undetermined. Libraries were prepared by immunoSEQ multiplex PCR; TCRdb keeps only in-frame clonotypes and omits some of them. The sample lists 80,000 to 100,000 clones, 80% to 90% occurring once. Germline lookup yields CDR1 KGHSH and CDR2 LQKENI. The CDR3 sequence is 15 residues long. The V gene lost 4 bases and the J gene lost 1 base, with 11 bases spanning the gap. The sample originates from a study of T cell responses to AZD1222 COVID-19 vaccine. Broader study findings: Within unmutated variant regions lay the reported targets of nearly half of spike-specific TCRs.

This receptor was taken from an adult who received the AZD1222 COVID-19 vaccine. Sequencing was performed on peripheral blood, taken 28 days after the second AZD1222 dose. This chain uses TRBV18 with TRBJ1-5, with TRBD1 as a possible D gene (5 bases). DNA of the CDR3: TGTGCCAGCTCACTTGGGGCGTCGAGCAATCAGCCCCAGCATTTT. Encoded protein: CASSLGASSNQPQHF.